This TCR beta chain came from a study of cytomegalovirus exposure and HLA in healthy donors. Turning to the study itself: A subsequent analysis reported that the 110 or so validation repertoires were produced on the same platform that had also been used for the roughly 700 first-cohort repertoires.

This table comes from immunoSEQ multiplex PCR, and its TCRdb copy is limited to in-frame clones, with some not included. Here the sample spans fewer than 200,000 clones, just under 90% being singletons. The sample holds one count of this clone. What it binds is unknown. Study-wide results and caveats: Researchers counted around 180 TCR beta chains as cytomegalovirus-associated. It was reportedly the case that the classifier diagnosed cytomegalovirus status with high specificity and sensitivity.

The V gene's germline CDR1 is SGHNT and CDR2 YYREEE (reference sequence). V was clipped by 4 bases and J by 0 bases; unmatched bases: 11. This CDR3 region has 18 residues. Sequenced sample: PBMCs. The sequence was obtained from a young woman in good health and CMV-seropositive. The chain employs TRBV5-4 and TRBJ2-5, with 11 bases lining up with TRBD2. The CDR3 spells CASSPGATSGAYQETQYF. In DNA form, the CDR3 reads TGTGCCAGCAGCCCGGGGGCGACTAGCGGGGCGTACCAAGAGACCCAGTACTTC.